Listed below are T cell receptor beta chains from one sample, sequenced in a study of vaccination and CD4 T cells after COVID-19. TCRdb itself ran the PCR reads through MiXCR, one entry per CDR3 protein. This table holds under 15,000 distinct CDR3 sequences, more than 30% found once. Antigens of these TCRs are unknown. Here the sequenced sample was CD4+ T cells from blood, cultured in vitro, taken after SARS-CoV-2 vaccination. The source of these receptors is a human donor who had recovered from COVID-19. The CDR3 runs from the conserved cysteine through the conserved F or W. The order of the fields is J gene, D gene, CDR3 length, V gene, clone size, CDR3 protein, CDR3 DNA. D genes are given only for firm matches. Some rows have no size entry. The others give once, few or many, or a class for an expanded clone.

J gene: TRBJ2-5; D gene: .; CDR3 length: 16; V gene: TRBV7-2; clone size: .; CDR3 protein: CASKLWAGINQETQYF; CDR3 DNA: TGTGCCAGTAAACTCTGGGCGGGGATAAACCAAGAGACCCAGTACTTC
J gene: TRBJ1-5; D gene: .; CDR3 length: 12; V gene: TRBV28; clone size: .; CDR3 protein: CATRGGDQPQHF; CDR3 DNA: TGTGCCACCCGGGGGGGGGACCAGCCCCAGCATTTT
J gene: TRBJ1-2; D gene: .; CDR3 length: 13; V gene: TRBV28; clone size: few; CDR3 protein: CASSSGPLYGYTF; CDR3 DNA: TGTGCCAGCAGTTCCGGGCCCCTCTATGGCTACACCTTC
J gene: TRBJ2-1; D gene: .; CDR3 length: 14; V gene: TRBV19; clone size: few; CDR3 protein: CASSLRGGENEQFF; CDR3 DNA: TGTGCCAGTAGTTTGAGAGGGGGGGAGAATGAGCAGTTCTTC
J gene: TRBJ2-3; D gene: TRBD2; CDR3 length: 17; V gene: TRBV7-9; clone size: .; CDR3 protein: CASSPKGLADGTDTQYF; CDR3 DNA: TGTGCCAGCAGCCCGAAGGGACTAGCGGATGGCACAGATACGCAGTATTTT
J gene: TRBJ2-3; D gene: TRBD2; CDR3 length: 18; V gene: TRBV4-3; clone size: .; CDR3 protein: CASSPLGLSGSGVNTQYF; CDR3 DNA: TGCGCCAGCAGCCCTCTCGGACTTAGCGGGAGTGGTGTGAATACGCAGTATTTT
J gene: TRBJ2-1; D gene: .; CDR3 length: 15; V gene: TRBV7-9; clone size: .; CDR3 protein: CASSLVGRLGNEQFF; CDR3 DNA: TGTGCCAGCAGCTTAGTTGGCAGGCTTGGGAATGAGCAGTTCTTC
J gene: TRBJ2-7; D gene: .; CDR3 length: 14; V gene: TRBV28; clone size: .; CDR3 protein: CASRKGPGPYEQYF; CDR3 DNA: TGTGCCAGCAGAAAGGGGCCAGGTCCCTACGAGCAGTACTTC
J gene: TRBJ2-1; D gene: TRBD2; CDR3 length: 16; V gene: TRBV11-2; clone size: once; CDR3 protein: CASSLVTSGNYNEQFF; CDR3 DNA: TGTGCCAGCAGCTTAGTGACTAGCGGGAACTACAATGAGCAGTTCTTC
J gene: TRBJ2-2; D gene: .; CDR3 length: 16; V gene: TRBV27; clone size: .; CDR3 protein: CASSSLGTANTGELFF; CDR3 DNA: TGTGCCAGCAGTTCTCTCGGGACGGCGAACACCGGGGAGCTGTTTTTT
J gene: TRBJ1-2; D gene: TRBD1; CDR3 length: 20; V gene: TRBV5-1; clone size: .; CDR3 protein: CASSLIGTGALGLTSGGYTF; CDR3 DNA: TGCGCCAGCAGCTTGATCGGGACAGGGGCGTTGGGACTTACCTCGGGAGGCTACACCTTC
J gene: TRBJ1-2; D gene: .; CDR3 length: 17; V gene: TRBV6-1; clone size: .; CDR3 protein: CASSGPGGEGGAYGYTF; CDR3 DNA: TGTGCCAGCAGTGGACCCGGGGGGGAGGGAGGGGCCTATGGCTACACCTTC
J gene: TRBJ1-2; D gene: TRBD1; CDR3 length: 14; V gene: TRBV19; clone size: .; CDR3 protein: CASRPSTGSHGYTF; CDR3 DNA: TGTGCCAGTAGGCCGTCGACAGGGAGCCATGGCTACACCTTC
J gene: TRBJ2-5; D gene: .; CDR3 length: 16; V gene: TRBV14; clone size: few; CDR3 protein: CASSQDRFLGSQTQYF; CDR3 DNA: TGTGCCAGCAGCCAAGATCGGTTCCTGGGATCGCAGACCCAGTACTTC
J gene: TRBJ2-7; D gene: TRBD2; CDR3 length: 12; V gene: TRBV29-1; clone size: few; CDR3 protein: CSVWTRNYEQYF; CDR3 DNA: TGCAGCGTTTGGACTAGAAACTACGAGCAGTACTTC
J gene: TRBJ2-3; D gene: TRBD1; CDR3 length: 15; V gene: TRBV4-1; clone size: .; CDR3 protein: CSSSQGQAIGYTQYF; CDR3 DNA: TGCTCCAGCAGCCAAGGACAGGCCATTGGATATACGCAGTATTTT
J gene: TRBJ1-1; D gene: TRBD1; CDR3 length: 17; V gene: TRBV6-2/TRBV6-3; clone size: .; CDR3 protein: CASRIPRGRTGNTEAFF; CDR3 DNA: TGTGCCAGCAGAATCCCCCGGGGGAGGACAGGAAACACTGAAGCTTTCTTT
J gene: TRBJ2-3; D gene: .; CDR3 length: 20; V gene: TRBV7-2; clone size: .; CDR3 protein: CASSFRSGGAGQQTSNTQYF; CDR3 DNA: TGTGCCAGCAGCTTCCGTTCTGGGGGCGCCGGCCAACAGACCTCGAATACGCAGTATTTT
J gene: TRBJ1-5; D gene: .; CDR3 length: 15; V gene: TRBV6-1; clone size: .; CDR3 protein: CASTPLRGSNQPQHF; CDR3 DNA: TGTGCCAGCACCCCTCTCCGGGGAAGCAATCAGCCCCAGCATTTT
J gene: TRBJ1-2; D gene: .; CDR3 length: 13; V gene: TRBV19; clone size: once; CDR3 protein: CAASLGLNYGYTF; CDR3 DNA: TGTGCCGCCTCCTTGGGGCTTAACTATGGCTACACCTTC
J gene: TRBJ1-2; D gene: .; CDR3 length: 14; V gene: TRBV4-1; clone size: few; CDR3 protein: CASSQGGQNYGYTF; CDR3 DNA: TGCGCCAGCAGCCAAGGAGGACAGAACTATGGCTACACCTTC
J gene: TRBJ1-4; D gene: .; CDR3 length: 11; V gene: TRBV6-2/TRBV6-3; clone size: .; CDR3 protein: CAVRTGPLKVF; CDR3 DNA: TGTGCCGTCCGAACCGGGCCCCTGAAGGTTTTT
J gene: TRBJ2-7; D gene: .; CDR3 length: 11; V gene: TRBV28; clone size: .; CDR3 protein: CASSLQREQYF; CDR3 DNA: TGTGCCAGCAGTCTGCAGAGAGAGCAGTACTTC
J gene: TRBJ2-7; D gene: TRBD2; CDR3 length: 15; V gene: TRBV29-1; clone size: .; CDR3 protein: CSVETRPSGNYEQYF; CDR3 DNA: TGCAGCGTTGAAACGCGCCCTAGCGGGAATTACGAGCAGTACTTC
J gene: TRBJ2-7; D gene: TRBD2; CDR3 length: 16; V gene: TRBV4-3; clone size: .; CDR3 protein: CASSQDPSGGPYEQYF; CDR3 DNA: TGCGCCAGCAGCCAAGACCCTAGCGGGGGTCCCTACGAGCAGTACTTC
J gene: TRBJ1-4; D gene: TRBD1; CDR3 length: 17; V gene: TRBV6-1; clone size: .; CDR3 protein: CASSPQTGGEVGEKLFF; CDR3 DNA: TGTGCCAGCAGTCCCCAGACAGGGGGCGAGGTAGGCGAAAAACTGTTTTTT
J gene: TRBJ1-4; D gene: .; CDR3 length: 15; V gene: TRBV6-5; clone size: .; CDR3 protein: CASSYRAGTAEKLFF; CDR3 DNA: TGTGCCAGCAGTTACCGGGCCGGGACGGCCGAAAAACTGTTTTTT
J gene: TRBJ1-5; D gene: .; CDR3 length: 15; V gene: TRBV20-1; clone size: .; CDR3 protein: CSAQGFPGSDQPQHF; CDR3 DNA: TGCAGTGCTCAGGGCTTCCCTGGAAGCGATCAGCCCCAGCATTTT
J gene: TRBJ2-7; D gene: TRBD1; CDR3 length: 14; V gene: TRBV27; clone size: .; CDR3 protein: CASSRRTGAREQYF; CDR3 DNA: TGTGCCAGCAGTCGACGGACAGGGGCGCGCGAGCAGTACTTC
J gene: TRBJ1-4; D gene: .; CDR3 length: 13; V gene: TRBV18; clone size: .; CDR3 protein: CASSPARGEKLFF; CDR3 DNA: TGTGCCAGCTCACCGGCCCGAGGGGAAAAACTGTTTTTT
J gene: TRBJ1-1; D gene: .; CDR3 length: 13; V gene: TRBV6-1; clone size: few; CDR3 protein: CAGSNQGRTEAFF; CDR3 DNA: TGTGCCGGATCAAATCAGGGCCGCACTGAAGCTTTCTTT
J gene: TRBJ2-2; D gene: TRBD1; CDR3 length: 14; V gene: TRBV2; clone size: .; CDR3 protein: CATGDRQGSGELFF; CDR3 DNA: TGTGCCACCGGGGACAGACAAGGGTCCGGGGAGCTGTTTTTT
J gene: TRBJ1-2; D gene: .; CDR3 length: 14; V gene: TRBV4-2; clone size: .; CDR3 protein: CASSQERDTLGYTF; CDR3 DNA: TGTGCCAGCAGCCAAGAACGGGACACCCTAGGCTACACCTTC
J gene: TRBJ2-1; D gene: .; CDR3 length: 13; V gene: TRBV6-2/TRBV6-3; clone size: .; CDR3 protein: CASSYTTYGEQFF; CDR3 DNA: TGTGCCAGCAGTTACACTACCTATGGTGAGCAGTTCTTC
J gene: TRBJ2-1; D gene: .; CDR3 length: 12; V gene: TRBV7-9; clone size: .; CDR3 protein: CASSPPWDEQFF; CDR3 DNA: TGTGCCAGCAGCCCTCCGTGGGATGAGCAGTTCTTC
J gene: TRBJ2-7; D gene: TRBD2; CDR3 length: 16; V gene: TRBV7-6; clone size: few; CDR3 protein: CASSPGLAGLRYEQYF; CDR3 DNA: TGTGCCAGCAGCCCCGGACTAGCGGGCTTAAGGTACGAGCAGTACTTC
J gene: TRBJ2-1; D gene: TRBD1; CDR3 length: 15; V gene: TRBV7-2; clone size: few; CDR3 protein: CASSPRLTGAPSQFF; CDR3 DNA: TGTGCCAGCAGCCCCAGATTAACAGGGGCCCCTTCTCAGTTCTTC
J gene: TRBJ1-2; D gene: TRBD1; CDR3 length: 15; V gene: TRBV6-1; clone size: few; CDR3 protein: CASRSGTGHAYGYTF; CDR3 DNA: TGTGCCAGCAGATCCGGGACAGGTCACGCCTATGGCTACACCTTC
J gene: TRBJ2-3; D gene: .; CDR3 length: 13; V gene: TRBV4-3; clone size: few; CDR3 protein: CASSQVGTDTQYF; CDR3 DNA: TGCGCCAGCAGCCAAGTTGGGACAGATACGCAGTATTTT
J gene: TRBJ1-4; D gene: TRBD1; CDR3 length: 14; V gene: TRBV7-2; clone size: .; CDR3 protein: CASSSQGVREKLFF; CDR3 DNA: TGTGCCAGCAGCTCGCAGGGGGTTCGTGAAAAACTGTTTTTT
J gene: TRBJ2-3; D gene: TRBD2; CDR3 length: 17; V gene: TRBV7-9; clone size: few; CDR3 protein: CASSLGGGGASTDTQYF; CDR3 DNA: TGTGCCAGCAGCTTGGGGGGCGGGGGGGCTAGCACAGATACGCAGTATTTT
J gene: TRBJ2-2; D gene: .; CDR3 length: 14; V gene: TRBV5-1; clone size: few; CDR3 protein: CASMEGQYTGELFF; CDR3 DNA: TGCGCCAGCATGGAGGGACAATACACCGGGGAGCTGTTTTTT
J gene: TRBJ1-5; D gene: .; CDR3 length: 15; V gene: TRBV24-1; clone size: .; CDR3 protein: CATSVGGGGNQPQHF; CDR3 DNA: TGTGCCACCAGTGTAGGGGGAGGGGGCAATCAGCCCCAGCATTTT
J gene: TRBJ2-7; D gene: TRBD1; CDR3 length: 14; V gene: TRBV27; clone size: .; CDR3 protein: CASSSYRGSFEQYF; CDR3 DNA: TGTGCCAGCAGTAGTTACAGGGGAAGCTTCGAGCAGTACTTC
J gene: TRBJ1-2; D gene: .; CDR3 length: 14; V gene: TRBV4-2; clone size: .; CDR3 protein: CASSDGGGHYGYTF; CDR3 DNA: TGTGCCAGCAGCGACGGCGGGGGGCACTATGGCTACACCTTC
J gene: TRBJ2-2; D gene: TRBD2; CDR3 length: 14; V gene: TRBV20-1; clone size: few; CDR3 protein: CSAMVGREAGELFF; CDR3 DNA: TGCAGTGCTATGGTCGGGAGGGAGGCCGGGGAGCTGTTTTTT
J gene: TRBJ1-1; D gene: .; CDR3 length: 13; V gene: TRBV6-2/TRBV6-3; clone size: few; CDR3 protein: CATREDQNTEAFF; CDR3 DNA: TGTGCCACCCGGGAGGACCAGAACACTGAAGCTTTCTTT
J gene: TRBJ2-1; D gene: .; CDR3 length: 15; V gene: TRBV6-1; clone size: .; CDR3 protein: CASSKTGTPYNEQFF; CDR3 DNA: TGTGCCAGCAGTAAAACCGGGACACCTTACAATGAGCAGTTCTTC
J gene: TRBJ1-5; D gene: TRBD1; CDR3 length: 15; V gene: TRBV6-1; clone size: medium-sized; CDR3 protein: CASKTLQGTNQPQHF; CDR3 DNA: TGTGCCAGCAAAACCCTACAGGGGACTAATCAGCCCCAGCATTTT
J gene: TRBJ1-4; D gene: .; CDR3 length: 14; V gene: TRBV7-2; clone size: large; CDR3 protein: CASSSQALGEKLFF; CDR3 DNA: TGTGCCAGCAGCTCCCAGGCCTTGGGTGAAAAACTGTTTTTT
J gene: TRBJ1-4; D gene: TRBD1; CDR3 length: 14; V gene: TRBV7-9; clone size: .; CDR3 protein: CASTRQGGNEKLFF; CDR3 DNA: TGTGCCAGCACCCGGCAGGGGGGTAATGAAAAACTGTTTTTT
J gene: TRBJ2-1; D gene: TRBD2; CDR3 length: 16; V gene: TRBV12-3/TRBV12-4; clone size: .; CDR3 protein: CASSLGGLAAYNEQFF; CDR3 DNA: TGTGCCAGCAGTTTGGGGGGACTAGCGGCCTACAATGAGCAGTTCTTC
J gene: TRBJ1-5; D gene: .; CDR3 length: 15; V gene: TRBV19; clone size: .; CDR3 protein: CASILRGQGNQPQHF; CDR3 DNA: TGTGCCAGTATCCTCCGGGGGCAGGGGAATCAGCCCCAGCATTTT
J gene: TRBJ2-7; D gene: TRBD2; CDR3 length: 16; V gene: TRBV6-2/TRBV6-3; clone size: few; CDR3 protein: CASSYYPGRTRYEQYF; CDR3 DNA: TGTGCCAGCAGTTACTATCCCGGGAGGACACGGTACGAGCAGTACTTC
J gene: TRBJ2-7; D gene: .; CDR3 length: 15; V gene: TRBV18; clone size: .; CDR3 protein: CASSLVGGGSYEQYF; CDR3 DNA: TGTGCCAGCTCACTGGTGGGCGGTGGCTCCTACGAGCAGTACTTC